This record looks at one T cell receptor beta chain sequence and its context. Trimming cost V 8 bases and J 5 bases, with 18 bases left between them. The CDR3 length is 14 residues. This sample stems from a study of CD8 T cells in Susac syndrome. When the RNA was reverse transcribed, random hexamers were used with an input of about 0.5 to 1 ug. Coverage of TCR beta CDR3 amplification by immunoSEQ multiplex PCR extended to 54 Vbeta and 13 Jbeta. Using its own MiXCR run on the immunoSEQ multiplex PCR reads, TCRdb lists one record per CDR3 protein. The sample records 180,000 or so distinct CDR3 sequences, around 94% being singletons. Sequencing targeted TCR beta in T cells from blood (CD8+ and CD4+). Patients with Susac syndrome showed fulfilment of recently defined diagnostic criteria for definite or probable disease.

The chain couples TRBV12-3 or TRBV12-4 to TRBJ1-2; D is possibly TRBD1 (5 bases). This sequence was found in a human donor with Susac syndrome. Sample: CD4+ T cells from PBMCs. The CDR3 reads CASLPGYRPYGYTF. CDR3 in DNA: TGTGCCAGCCTCCCCGGTTACAGGCCTTATGGCTACACCTTC.